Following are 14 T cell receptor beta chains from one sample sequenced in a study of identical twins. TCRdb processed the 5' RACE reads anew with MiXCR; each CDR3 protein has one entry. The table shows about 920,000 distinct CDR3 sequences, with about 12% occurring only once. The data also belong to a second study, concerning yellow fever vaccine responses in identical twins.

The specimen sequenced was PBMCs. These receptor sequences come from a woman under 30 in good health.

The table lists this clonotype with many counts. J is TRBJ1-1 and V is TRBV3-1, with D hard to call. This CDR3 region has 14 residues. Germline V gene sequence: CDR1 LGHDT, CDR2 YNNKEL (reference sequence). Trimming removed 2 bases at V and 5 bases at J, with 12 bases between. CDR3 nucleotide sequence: TGTGCCAGCAGCCAAAGAGGTCTGTTGACTGAAGCTTTCTTT. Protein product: CASSQRGLLTEAFF. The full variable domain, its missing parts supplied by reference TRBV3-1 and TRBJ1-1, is DTAVSQTPKYLVTQMGNDKSIKCEQNLGHDTMYWYKQDSKKFLKIMFSYNNKELIINETVPNRFSPKSPDKAHLNLHINSLELGDSAVYFCASSQRGLLTEAFFGQGTRLTVV.

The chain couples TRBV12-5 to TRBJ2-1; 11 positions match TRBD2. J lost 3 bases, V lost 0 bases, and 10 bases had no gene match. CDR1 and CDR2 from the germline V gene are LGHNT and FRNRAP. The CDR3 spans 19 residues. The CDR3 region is CASGLVTPGTSGGYNEQFF. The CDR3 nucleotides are TGTGCTAGTGGTTTGGTAACCCCCGGGACTAGCGGAGGCTACAATGAGCAGTTCTTC.

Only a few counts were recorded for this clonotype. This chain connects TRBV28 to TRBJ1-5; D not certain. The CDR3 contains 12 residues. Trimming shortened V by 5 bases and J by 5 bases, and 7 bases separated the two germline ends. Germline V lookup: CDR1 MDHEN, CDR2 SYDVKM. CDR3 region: CASSPPHQPQHF. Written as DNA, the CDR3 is TGTGCCAGCAGTCCGCCTCATCAGCCCCAGCATTTT.

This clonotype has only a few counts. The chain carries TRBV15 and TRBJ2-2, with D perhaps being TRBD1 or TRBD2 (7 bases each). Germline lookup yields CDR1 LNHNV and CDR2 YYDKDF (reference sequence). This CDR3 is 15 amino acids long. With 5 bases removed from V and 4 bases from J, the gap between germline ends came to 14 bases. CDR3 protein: CATSRGGGPTGELFF. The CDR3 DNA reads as TGTGCCACCAGCCGGGGAGGGGGCCCCACCGGGGAGCTGTTTTTT.

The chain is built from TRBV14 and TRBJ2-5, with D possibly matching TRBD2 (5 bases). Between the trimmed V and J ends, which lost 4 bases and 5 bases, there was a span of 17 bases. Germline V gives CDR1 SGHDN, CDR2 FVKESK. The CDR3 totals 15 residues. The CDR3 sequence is CASSPRGLDGETQYF. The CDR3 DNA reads TGTGCCAGCAGCCCCCGCGGGCTAGACGGGGAGACCCAGTACTTC. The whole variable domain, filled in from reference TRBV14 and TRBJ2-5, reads EAGVTQFPSHSVIEKGQTVTLRCDPISGHDNLYWYRRVMGKEIKFLLHFVKESKQDESGMPNNRFLAERTGGTYSTLKVQPAELEDSGVYFCASSPRGLDGETQYFGPGTRLLVL.

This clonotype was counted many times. CDR3 residues: CASSSWGAQETQYF. CDR3 nucleotide sequence: TGTGCCAGCAGTTCTTGGGGGGCACAAGAGACCCAGTACTTC. The chain couples TRBV12-3 or TRBV12-4 to TRBJ2-5; D could derive from TRBD1 or TRBD2 (6 bases each). Trimming stripped 4 bases from V and 2 bases from J, with 11 bases between. The length of the CDR3 is 14 residues.

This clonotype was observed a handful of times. The CDR3 spells CASSEELAEYEQYF. In nucleotides, the CDR3 is TGTGCCAGCAGTGAGGAACTAGCGGAATACGAGCAGTACTTC. The rearrangement uses TRBV2 and TRBJ2-7; 8 bases are shared with TRBD2. Germline CDR1 SNHLY, CDR2 FYNNEI. The CDR3 is made up of 14 amino acids. V lost 3 bases to trimming and J lost 4 bases; unmatched junction nucleotides: 5.

CDR3 nucleotide sequence: TGCAGTGCTAGAGATTCCTTGGGCGTACCCTCCTACAATGAGCAGTTCTTC. Translated: CSARDSLGVPSYNEQFF. The chain is built from TRBV20-1 and TRBJ2-1, with D hard to call. This CDR3 comprises 17 residues. Trimming removed 0 bases from V and 0 bases from J, with 15 bases in between. Germline V CDR1 and CDR2: DFQATT, SNEGSKA (reference sequence).

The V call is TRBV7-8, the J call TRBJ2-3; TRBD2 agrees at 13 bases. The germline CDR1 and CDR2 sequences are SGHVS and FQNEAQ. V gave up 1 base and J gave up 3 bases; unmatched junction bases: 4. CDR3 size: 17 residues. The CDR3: CASSLVGLAGATDTQYF. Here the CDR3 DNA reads TGTGCCAGCAGCTTAGTTGGACTAGCGGGAGCAACAGATACGCAGTATTTT.

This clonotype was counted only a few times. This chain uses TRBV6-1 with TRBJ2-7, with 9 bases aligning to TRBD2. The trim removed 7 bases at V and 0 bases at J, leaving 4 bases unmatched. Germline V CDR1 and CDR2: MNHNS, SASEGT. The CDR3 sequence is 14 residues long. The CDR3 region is CASNPSGNSYEQYF. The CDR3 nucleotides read TGTGCCAGCAACCCTAGCGGGAACTCCTACGAGCAGTACTTC.

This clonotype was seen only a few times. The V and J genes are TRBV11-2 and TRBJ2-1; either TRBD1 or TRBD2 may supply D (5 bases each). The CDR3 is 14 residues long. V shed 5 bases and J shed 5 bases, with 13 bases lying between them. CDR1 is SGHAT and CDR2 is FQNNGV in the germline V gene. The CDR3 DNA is TGTGCCAGCAGCGCATCGGGGCTACACAATGAGCAGTTCTTC. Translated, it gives CASSASGLHNEQFF.

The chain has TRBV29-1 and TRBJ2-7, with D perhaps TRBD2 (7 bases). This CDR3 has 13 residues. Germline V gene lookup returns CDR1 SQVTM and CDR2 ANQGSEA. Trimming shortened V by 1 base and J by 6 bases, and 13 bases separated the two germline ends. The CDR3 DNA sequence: TGCAGCGTTGAAGGCCAGGGGAGGGGCGAGCAGTACTTC. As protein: CSVEGQGRGEQYF.

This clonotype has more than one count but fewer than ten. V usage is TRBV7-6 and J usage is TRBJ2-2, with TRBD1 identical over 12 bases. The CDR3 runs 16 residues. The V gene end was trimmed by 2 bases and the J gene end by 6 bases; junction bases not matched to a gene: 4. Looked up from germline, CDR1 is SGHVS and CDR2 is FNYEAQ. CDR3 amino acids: CASSLSGTGGSGELFF. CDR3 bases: TGTGCCAGCAGCTTATCGGGGACAGGGGGCTCCGGGGAGCTGTTTTTT. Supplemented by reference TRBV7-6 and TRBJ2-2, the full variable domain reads GAGVSQSPRYKVTKRGQDVALRCDPISGHVSLYWYRQALGQGPEFLTYFNYEAQQDKSGLPNDRFSAERPEGSISTLTIQRTEQRDSAMYRCASSLSGTGGSGELFFGEGSRLTVL.

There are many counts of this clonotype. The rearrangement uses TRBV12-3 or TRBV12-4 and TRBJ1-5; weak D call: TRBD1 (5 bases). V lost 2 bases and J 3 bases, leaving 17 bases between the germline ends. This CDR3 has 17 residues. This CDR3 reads CASSLKGRGVYNQPQHF. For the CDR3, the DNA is TGTGCCAGCAGTTTAAAAGGGCGGGGGGTCTACAATCAGCCCCAGCATTTT.